This T cell receptor beta chain appears in the sequencing data of a study of blood T cell repertoires in COVID-19. Turning to the study itself: COVID-19 samples from acute and convalescent phases originated in the United States, Italy and Spain. Sample material is recorded as cDNA or gDNA derived from T cells, B-cell-depleted T cells, or PBMCs.

Per the study methods: Nucleated cell counts were estimated from reference gene primer amplification. Assay: immunoSEQ multiplex PCR; the TCRdb copy retains only in-frame clones and omits some. Clone size and the V and J calls come from that table; the DNA yielded D and trimming. The sample lists just over 650,000 clones, just under 90% occurring once. The CDR3 covers 12 residues. V was pared by 5 bases and J by 3 bases, with 5 bases between. The germline V gene has CDR1 MNHEY and CDR2 SVGAGI. The chain uses TRBV6-5 and TRBJ1-5; D gene ambiguous. Specimen: peripheral blood. The receptor was derived from a young woman with acute or convalescent COVID-19. In DNA, the CDR3 is TGTGCCAGCAGTACTCTCAATCAGCCCCAGCATTTT. Translation gives CASSTLNQPQHF.